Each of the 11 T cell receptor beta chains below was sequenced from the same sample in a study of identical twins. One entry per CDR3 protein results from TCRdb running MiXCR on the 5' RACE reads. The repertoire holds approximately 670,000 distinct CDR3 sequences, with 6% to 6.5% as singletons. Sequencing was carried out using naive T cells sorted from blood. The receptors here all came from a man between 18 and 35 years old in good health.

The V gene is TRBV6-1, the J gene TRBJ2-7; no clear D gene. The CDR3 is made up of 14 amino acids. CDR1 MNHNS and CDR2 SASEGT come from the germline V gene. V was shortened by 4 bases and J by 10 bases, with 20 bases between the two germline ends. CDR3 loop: CASSVEGWSGYQYF. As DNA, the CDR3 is TGTGCCAGCAGTGTAGAAGGGTGGTCCGGGTACCAGTACTTC.

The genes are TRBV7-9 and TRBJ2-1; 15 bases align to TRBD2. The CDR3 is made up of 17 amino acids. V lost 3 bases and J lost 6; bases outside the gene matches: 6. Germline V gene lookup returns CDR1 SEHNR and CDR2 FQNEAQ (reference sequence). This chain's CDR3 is CASSFLRTSGRANEQFF. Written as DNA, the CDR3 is TGTGCCAGCAGCTTCCTACGGACTAGCGGGAGGGCCAATGAGCAGTTCTTC.

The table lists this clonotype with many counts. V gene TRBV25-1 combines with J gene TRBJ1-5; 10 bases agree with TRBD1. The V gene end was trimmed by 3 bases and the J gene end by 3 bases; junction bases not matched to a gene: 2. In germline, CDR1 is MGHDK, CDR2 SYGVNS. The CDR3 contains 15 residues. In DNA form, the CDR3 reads TGTGCCAGCAGTGAGGGACAGGGGAACAATCAGCCCCAGCATTTT. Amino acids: CASSEGQGNNQPQHF.

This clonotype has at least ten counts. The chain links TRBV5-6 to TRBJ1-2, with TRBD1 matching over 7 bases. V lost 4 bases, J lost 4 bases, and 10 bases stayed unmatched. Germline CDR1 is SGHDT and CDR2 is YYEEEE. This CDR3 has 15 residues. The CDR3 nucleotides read TGTGCCAGCAGCCACCGGACAGGCCAGGGCTATGGCTACACCTTC. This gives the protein CASSHRTGQGYGYTF.

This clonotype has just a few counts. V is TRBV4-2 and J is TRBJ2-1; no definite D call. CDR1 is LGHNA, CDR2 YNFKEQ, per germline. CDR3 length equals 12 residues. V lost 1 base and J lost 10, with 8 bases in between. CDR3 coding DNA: TGTGCCAGCAGCCAAGTTGGTCTAGAGCAGTTCTTC. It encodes CASSQVGLEQFF.

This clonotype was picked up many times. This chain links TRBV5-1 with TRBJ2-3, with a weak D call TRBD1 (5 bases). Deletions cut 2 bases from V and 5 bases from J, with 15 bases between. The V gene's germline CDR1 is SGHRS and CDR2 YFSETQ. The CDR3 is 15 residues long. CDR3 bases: TGCGCCAGCAGCTTCGAGAGAGTGGGGCAAGATACGCAGTATTTT. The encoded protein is CASSFERVGQDTQYF.

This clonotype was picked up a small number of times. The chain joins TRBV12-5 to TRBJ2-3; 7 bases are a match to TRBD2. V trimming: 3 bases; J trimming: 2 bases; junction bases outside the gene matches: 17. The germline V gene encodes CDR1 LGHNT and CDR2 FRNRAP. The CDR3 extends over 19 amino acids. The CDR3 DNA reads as TGTGCTAGTGGTTTCTCTTTGGCGGGAGTCCTCCCAACCACAGATACGCAGTATTTT. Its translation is CASGFSLAGVLPTTDTQYF.

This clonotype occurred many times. The CDR3 spells CSARGLALAYNEQFF. For the CDR3, the DNA is TGCAGTGCGCGGGGACTAGCGCTGGCCTACAATGAGCAGTTCTTC. The rearrangement joins TRBV20-1 to TRBJ2-1; the match to TRBD2 covers 10 bases. The CDR3 is made up of 15 amino acids. The trim removed 6 bases at V and 2 bases at J, leaving 7 bases unmatched. CDR1 and CDR2 from the germline V gene are DFQATT and SNEGSKA (reference sequence).

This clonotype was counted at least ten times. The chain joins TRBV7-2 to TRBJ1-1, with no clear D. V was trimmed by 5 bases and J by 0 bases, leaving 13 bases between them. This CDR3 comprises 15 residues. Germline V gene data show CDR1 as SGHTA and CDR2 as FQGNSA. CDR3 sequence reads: CASSPIDELNTEAFF. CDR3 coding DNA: TGTGCCAGCAGCCCGATCGACGAGTTGAACACTGAAGCTTTCTTT.

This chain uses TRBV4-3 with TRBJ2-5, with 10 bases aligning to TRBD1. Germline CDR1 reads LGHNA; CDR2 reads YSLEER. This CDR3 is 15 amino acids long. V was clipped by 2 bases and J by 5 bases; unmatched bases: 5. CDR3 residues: CASSQIRTGGETQYF. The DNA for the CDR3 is TGCGCCAGCAGCCAAATCAGGACAGGGGGGGAGACCCAGTACTTC.

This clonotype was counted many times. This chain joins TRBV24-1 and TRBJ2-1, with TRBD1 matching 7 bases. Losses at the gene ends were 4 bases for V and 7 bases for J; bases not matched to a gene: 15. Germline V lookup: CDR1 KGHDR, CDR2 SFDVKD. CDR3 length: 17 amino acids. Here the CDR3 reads CATSDPSTGVFRNEQFF. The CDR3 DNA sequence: TGTGCCACCAGTGACCCAAGTACAGGGGTGTTTAGAAATGAGCAGTTCTTC.